Listed below are T cell receptor beta chains from one sample, sequenced in a study of blood T cells in healthy people across ages. TCRdb used MiXCR to reprocess the 5' RACE reads, holding one entry per CDR3 protein. The data contain about 560,000 distinct CDR3 sequences, about 27% of them seen just once; the ten biggest clones take up roughly 3.5%. In addition, the sample was reused for a study of T cells of mothers and their children.

Material: blood. All receptors come from a boy between 2 and 15 years old in good health. CDR3s include the opening cysteine and the closing phenylalanine or tryptophan. Fields, in order: D gene, V gene, clone size, J gene, CDR3 DNA, CDR3 protein. D genes are given only for firm matches. The listing skips clone size in some rows; elsewhere it reads once, few, many or a size class.

>TRBD2|TRBV6-2/TRBV6-3|NA|TRBJ2-1
TGTGCCAGCAGAACAACTAGCGGGAGCTGGTACAATGAGCAGTTCTTC
CASRTTSGSWYNEQFF
>NA|TRBV7-3|few|TRBJ2-1
TGTGCCAGCAGCTTAATTCCGGGGGTGAGCAATGAGCAGTTCTTC
CASSLIPGVSNEQFF
>NA|TRBV7-6|few|TRBJ1-1
TGTGCCAGCAGCTTAGGACGGGCCCCTGACCCCCGCACTGAAGCTTTCTTT
CASSLGRAPDPRTEAFF
>NA|TRBV7-9|NA|TRBJ2-3
TGTGCCAGCAGCCTAGAAATGGGGCGCACAGATACGCAGTATTTT
CASSLEMGRTDTQYF
>TRBD2|TRBV12-3/TRBV12-4|medium-sized|TRBJ2-7
TGTGCCAGCGGGTTAGCGGGACCATACGAGCAGTACTTC
CASGLAGPYEQYF
>TRBD2|TRBV5-1|NA|TRBJ2-1
TGCGCCAGCAGTCGAAGACTAGCGGGAGTTTTCAATGAGCAGTTCTTC
CASSRRLAGVFNEQFF
>NA|TRBV10-3|NA|TRBJ2-3
TGTGCCATCAGTGTTGGGATTGGTGGCACAGATACGCAGTATTTT
CAISVGIGGTDTQYF
>TRBD2|TRBV7-6|NA|TRBJ2-1
TGTGCCAGCAGCCTAAATAGCGGGAGGCCCAACAATGAGCAGTTCTTC
CASSLNSGRPNNEQFF
>TRBD1|TRBV7-9|few|TRBJ2-7
TGTGCCAGCAGCTTAAATAGGCAGGGGGACTCCTACGAGCAGTACTTC
CASSLNRQGDSYEQYF
>NA|TRBV20-1|NA|TRBJ2-7
TGCAGTGCTAGAGACGAACTATCCTACGAGCAGTACTTC
CSARDELSYEQYF
>NA|TRBV12-3/TRBV12-4|many|TRBJ1-2
TGTGCCAGCAATCAGGGGTACAGGGTGTATGGCTACACCTTC
CASNQGYRVYGYTF
>TRBD2|TRBV27|NA|TRBJ2-3
TGTGCCAGCAGTCCCACTAGCGGGAGTTTAGGAGCAGATACGCAGTATTTT
CASSPTSGSLGADTQYF
>TRBD2|TRBV18|few|TRBJ2-7
TGTGCCAGCTCATCTAGCGGGATTGGGTACGAGCAGTACTTC
CASSSSGIGYEQYF
>TRBD1|TRBV5-1|NA|TRBJ2-7
TGCGCCAGCAGCATACAGACAGGGATGTCACGCGAGCAGTACTTC
CASSIQTGMSREQYF
>NA|TRBV7-2|NA|TRBJ1-2
TGTGCCAGCAAATCCTATGGCTACACCTTC
CASKSYGYTF
>NA|TRBV5-1|few|TRBJ1-1
TGCGCCAGCAGCTTGGTGGGGGAGAGAACCACTGAAGCTTTCTTT
CASSLVGERTTEAFF
>TRBD2|TRBV5-1|few|TRBJ2-1
TGCGCCAGCAGCTTGGAGGCGCGGGGGGGAATTAATGAGCAGTTCTTC
CASSLEARGGINEQFF
>NA|TRBV27|NA|TRBJ2-7
TGTGCCAGCAGTTTATCGGGAGTTGGAGGGAGCGAGCAGTACTTC
CASSLSGVGGSEQYF
>NA|TRBV6-1|NA|TRBJ1-2
TGTGCCAGCAGTGAAGAAGCAGGGAACATGAGTGGCTACACCTTC
CASSEEAGNMSGYTF
>TRBD2|TRBV7-2|NA|TRBJ2-1
TGTGCCAGCAGCTTGGGACTAGCGGGAATGAATGAGCAGTTCTTC
CASSLGLAGMNEQFF
>NA|TRBV11-1|NA|TRBJ2-7
TGTGCCAGCAGCGGGGACACCTCCTACGAGCAGTACTTC
CASSGDTSYEQYF
>NA|TRBV6-1|NA|TRBJ2-7
TGTGCCAGCACCTTGGAGCCCCAGGGGCGAGTGGAGCAGTACTTC
CASTLEPQGRVEQYF
>TRBD1|TRBV13|few|TRBJ1-1
TGTGCCAGCAGCCCAGGGGGGAGGAACACTGAAGCTTTCTTT
CASSPGGRNTEAFF
>TRBD1|TRBV18|NA|TRBJ1-2
TGTGCCAGCTCCGGCTCGGACAGGGGGCAAAGCTACACCTTC
CASSGSDRGQSYTF
>TRBD1|TRBV5-1|few|TRBJ2-1
TGCGCCAGCAGCTTGGGGACAGGTCGCTACAATGAGCAGTTCTTC
CASSLGTGRYNEQFF
>TRBD2|TRBV5-1|few|TRBJ2-3
TGCGCCAGCAGGGACGGGAGGGCCTCCTCAGATACGCAGTATTTT
CASRDGRASSDTQYF
>TRBD1|TRBV6-5|NA|TRBJ1-2
TGTGCCAGCAGAGCCACAGGGGGCCCAAATGGCTACACCTTC
CASRATGGPNGYTF
>TRBD2|TRBV2|NA|TRBJ2-7
TGTGCCAGCAGTGCGGTCAGGACTAGCCCGGACGAGCAGTACTTC
CASSAVRTSPDEQYF
>NA|TRBV12-3/TRBV12-4|few|TRBJ1-5
TGTGCCAGCGGGGTTCAGGGGCGCAATCAGCCCCAGCATTTT
CASGVQGRNQPQHF
>TRBD1|TRBV3-1|few|TRBJ2-2
TGTGCCAGCAGCCACCCGGGACAGGGACCCGGGGAGCTGTTTTTT
CASSHPGQGPGELFF
>TRBD1|TRBV20-1|NA|TRBJ1-2
TGCAGTGCTCGACCATACAGGGGTGAAGTATATGGCTACACCTTC
CSARPYRGEVYGYTF
>TRBD1|TRBV6-6|few|TRBJ2-3
TGTGCCAGCAGCCACCCCGGACAGGGGAAAGATACGCAGTATTTT
CASSHPGQGKDTQYF
>TRBD2|TRBV7-6|NA|TRBJ2-5
TGTGCCAGCAGCTTAAAACTAGCGGGAGTGCGTGCCGACCAAGAGACCCAGTACTTC
CASSLKLAGVRADQETQYF
>TRBD1|TRBV12-3/TRBV12-4|NA|TRBJ1-1
TGTGCCAGCAGTGTGGGAGGGGGCGCGACTGAAGCTTTCTTT
CASSVGGGATEAFF
>NA|TRBV12-3/TRBV12-4|many|TRBJ2-2
TGTGCCAGCAGTTCGGGAGTGGGGGAGCTGTTTTTT
CASSSGVGELFF
>TRBD2|TRBV9|NA|TRBJ2-1
TGTGCCAGCAGCGTAGGCGGGAGAGGCGATGAGCAGTTCTTC
CASSVGGRGDEQFF
>NA|TRBV6-2/TRBV6-3|NA|TRBJ1-4
TGTGCCAGCAGTTTGCGGCCACCATGGAGTGAAAAACTGTTTTTT
CASSLRPPWSEKLFF
>TRBD2|TRBV7-6|NA|TRBJ2-1
TGTGCCAGCAGCCTCCGCCCGGGGACTACGAAGGACAATGAGCAGTTCTTC
CASSLRPGTTKDNEQFF
>NA|TRBV10-3|NA|TRBJ1-4
TGTGCCATCAGTCCACAGGGCGATAATGAAAAACTGTTTTTT
CAISPQGDNEKLFF
>NA|TRBV7-3|NA|TRBJ2-5
TGTGCCAGCAGCCCAGACTCTAACCAAGAGACCCAGCACTTC
CASSPDSNQETQHF
>NA|TRBV25-1|few|TRBJ2-1
TGTGCCAGCCAGCTAGGTGAGCAGTTCTTC
CASQLGEQFF
>NA|TRBV20-1|NA|TRBJ1-1
TGCAGTGCTCGCTTGACAGGTGGGGCTGAAGCTTTCTTT
CSARLTGGAEAFF
>NA|TRBV10-1|NA|TRBJ2-3
TGCGCCAGCAGCGACGGGACACTTAACATGGATACGCAGTATTTT
CASSDGTLNMDTQYF
>NA|TRBV5-1|few|TRBJ1-1
TGCGCCAGTCCTACCTACACGAACTTCATGAACGCTGAAGCTTTCTTT
CASPTYTNFMNAEAFF
>TRBD1|TRBV9|few|TRBJ2-5
TGTGCCAGCAGCGTAGGGGGACAGGGGCGAGAGACCCAGTACTTC
CASSVGGQGRETQYF
>NA|TRBV18|NA|TRBJ1-3
TGTGCCAGCTCACCAAACAAGGAAAACTCTGGAAACACCATATATTTT
CASSPNKENSGNTIYF
>NA|TRBV19|few|TRBJ1-5
TGTGCCAGTAGTTCGGGGATTTCGGGCAATCAGCCCCAGCATTTT
CASSSGISGNQPQHF
>TRBD2|TRBV11-2|few|TRBJ2-1
TGTGCCAGCAGCTTAGGTGCACTAGCGGGGTTGAATGAGCAGTTCTTC
CASSLGALAGLNEQFF
>NA|TRBV3-1|NA|TRBJ2-1
TGTGCCAGCAGCCAAGATATTACCGTCTACAATGAGCAGTTCTTC
CASSQDITVYNEQFF
>NA|TRBV15|NA|TRBJ1-5
TGTGCCACCAGCAGAGATGAGGGCCCCCAGTATTATCAGCCCCAGCATTTT
CATSRDEGPQYYQPQHF
>NA|TRBV11-2|few|TRBJ2-1
TGTGCCAGCAGCTTAGTCCTCCGGGATAGGGGAGAGCATGAGCAGTTCTTC
CASSLVLRDRGEHEQFF
>NA|TRBV9|NA|TRBJ1-4
TGTGCCAGCAGCGTCGGCGGGAAGGAAGGTGCAAAACTGTTTTTT
CASSVGGKEGAKLFF
>TRBD1|TRBV2|few|TRBJ2-2
TGTGCCAGCAGTCGGACAGGGATAACCGGGGAGCTGTTTTTT
CASSRTGITGELFF
>NA|TRBV2|NA|TRBJ1-5
TGTGCCAGCGGTCGGGGTGGTCAGCCCCAGCATTTT
CASGRGGQPQHF
>TRBD1|TRBV30|NA|TRBJ2-5
TGTGCCTGGAGTCGGCAGGGGGCAGAGACCCAGTACTTC
CAWSRQGAETQYF
>TRBD2|TRBV12-3/TRBV12-4|NA|TRBJ2-2
TGTGCCAGCAGCTTCACTAGCGGGAGGTTCACCGGGGAGCTGTTTTTT
CASSFTSGRFTGELFF
>NA|TRBV10-1|NA|TRBJ2-2
TGCGCCAGCAGTGAACGAAACCCGAACACCGGGGAGCTGTTTTTT
CASSERNPNTGELFF
>TRBD2|TRBV12-3/TRBV12-4|few|TRBJ2-3
TGTGCCAGCGGCGGGAGTTATACGCAGTATTTT
CASGGSYTQYF